This TCR beta chain appears in the sequencing data of a study of blood T cell repertoires in COVID-19. Profiled with immunoSEQ multiplex PCR; TCRdb holds only in-frame clones, not every one. The sample consists of about 200,000 clones, roughly nine tenths of them appearing once. The sequenced sample was PBMCs or T cells enriched from blood (not recorded which). The clonotype originates from a middle-aged woman with acute COVID-19.

The CDR3: CASSSSSYNEQFF. Here the CDR3 DNA reads TGTGCCAGCAGTTCGAGCTCCTACAATGAGCAGTTCTTC. The V gene is TRBV27, the J gene TRBJ2-1; D uncertain. V lost 4 bases, J lost 0 bases, and 4 bases lay in between. Germline assignment: CDR1 MNHEY and CDR2 SMNVEV (reference sequence). This CDR3 has 13 amino acids.